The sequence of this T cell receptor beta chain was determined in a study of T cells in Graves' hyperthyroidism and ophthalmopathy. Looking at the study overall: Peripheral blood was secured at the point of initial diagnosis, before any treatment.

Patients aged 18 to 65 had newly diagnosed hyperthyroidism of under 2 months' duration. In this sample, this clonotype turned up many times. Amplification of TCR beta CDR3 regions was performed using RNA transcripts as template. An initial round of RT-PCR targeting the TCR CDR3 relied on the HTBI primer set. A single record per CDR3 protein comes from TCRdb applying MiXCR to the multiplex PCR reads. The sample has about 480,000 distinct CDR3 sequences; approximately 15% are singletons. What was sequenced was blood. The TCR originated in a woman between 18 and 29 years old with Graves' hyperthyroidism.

The CDR3 DNA is TGTGCCAGCAGTGGCCCGGGACAGGGGGCGAGTAGCACAGATACGCAGTATTTT. Its protein is CASSGPGQGASSTDTQYF. V usage is TRBV12-3 or TRBV12-4 and J usage is TRBJ2-3, with 12 bases aligning to TRBD1. Trimming at V came to 5 bases and at J to 0 bases, leaving 9 bases not matched to a gene. This CDR3 comprises 18 residues.